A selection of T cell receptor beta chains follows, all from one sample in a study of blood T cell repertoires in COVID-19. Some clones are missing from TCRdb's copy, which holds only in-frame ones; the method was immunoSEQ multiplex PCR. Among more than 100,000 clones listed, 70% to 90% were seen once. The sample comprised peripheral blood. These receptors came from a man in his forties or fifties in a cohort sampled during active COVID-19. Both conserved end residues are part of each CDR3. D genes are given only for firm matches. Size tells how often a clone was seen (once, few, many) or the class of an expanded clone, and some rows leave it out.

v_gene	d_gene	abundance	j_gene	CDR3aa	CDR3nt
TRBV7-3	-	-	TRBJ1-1	CASSLQGGTEAFF	TGTGCCAGCAGCTTACAAGGGGGCACTGAAGCTTTCTTT
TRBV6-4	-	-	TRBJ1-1	CASSDTDRSTEAFF	TGTGCCAGCAGTGACACCGACAGGAGCACTGAAGCTTTCTTT
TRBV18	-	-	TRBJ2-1	CASSRPGPLF	TGTGCCAGCTCACGCCCGGGTCCACTCTTC
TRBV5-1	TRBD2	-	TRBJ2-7	CASSLLQKGGTRVSEQYF	TGCGCCAGCAGCTTGCTACAGAAGGGGGGGACTAGAGTCAGCGAGCAGTACTTC
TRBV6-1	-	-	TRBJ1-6	CASSEDRNSPLHF	TGTGCCAGCAGTGAAGACAGGAATTCACCCCTCCACTTT
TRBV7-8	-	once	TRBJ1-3	CASGPAFNTIYF	TGTGCCAGCGGGCCCGCTTTCAACACCATATATTTT
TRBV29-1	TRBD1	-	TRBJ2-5	CSARDRGETQYF	TGCAGCGCCCGGGACAGGGGAGAGACCCAGTACTTC
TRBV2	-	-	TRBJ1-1	CARNTGFTEAFF	TGTGCCAGAAATACAGGGTTCACTGAAGCTTTCTTT
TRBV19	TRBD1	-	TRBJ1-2	CASSSGGGWNYGYTF	TGTGCCAGCTCAAGCGGAGGGGGCTGGAACTATGGCTACACCTTC
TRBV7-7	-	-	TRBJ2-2	CASSSNDYTGELFF	TGTGCTAGCAGCTCCAACGACTACACCGGGGAGCTGTTTTTT
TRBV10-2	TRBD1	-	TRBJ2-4	CASSPHSPGQKNIQYF	TGCGCCAGCAGTCCCCATTCCCCGGGACAGAAAAACATTCAGTACTTC
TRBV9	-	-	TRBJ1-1	CASSTGDYFTEAFF	TGTGCCAGCAGCACCGGGGACTATTTCACTGAAGCTTTCTTT
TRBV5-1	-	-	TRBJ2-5	CASSPAAAAGPETQYF	TGCGCCAGCAGCCCCGCGGCAGCGGCGGGCCCAGAGACCCAGTACTTC
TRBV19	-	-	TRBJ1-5	CASSRQGDSNQPQHF	TGTGCCAGTAGTAGGCAAGGAGATAGCAATCAGCCCCAGCATTTT
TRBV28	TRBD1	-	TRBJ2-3	CASIRTGGTDTQYF	TGTGCCAGTATCAGGACAGGGGGCACAGATACGCAGTATTTT
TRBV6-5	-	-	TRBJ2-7	CASSSPMTDSYEQYF	TGTGCCAGCAGTTCTCCAATGACAGATTCCTACGAGCAGTACTTC
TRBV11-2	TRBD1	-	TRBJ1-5	CASSARGSNQPQHF	TGTGCCAGCAGCGCCAGGGGGAGCAATCAGCCCCAGCATTTT
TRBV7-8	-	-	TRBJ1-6	CASSSGGAYSSPLHF	TGTGCCAGCAGTTCCGGGGGTGCCTATAGTTCACCCCTCCACTTT
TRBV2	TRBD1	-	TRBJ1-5	CASSATGQGYQPQHF	TGTGCCAGCAGTGCCACGGGACAGGGATATCAGCCCCAGCATTTT
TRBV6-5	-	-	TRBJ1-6	CASSYTGESPLHF	TGTGCCAGCAGTTACACTGGGGAGTCACCCCTCCACTTT
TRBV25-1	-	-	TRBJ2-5	CASAHRGETQYF	TGTGCCAGCGCCCACCGGGGGGAGACCCAGTACTTC
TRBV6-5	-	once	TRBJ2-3	CASSTTRTDTQYF	TGTGCCAGCAGTACGACTAGGACAGATACGCAGTATTTT
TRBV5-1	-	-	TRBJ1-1	CASSLGLPNTEAFF	TGCGCCAGCAGCTTGGGACTGCCGAACACTGAAGCTTTCTTT
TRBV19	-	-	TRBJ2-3	CAYRDTRTDTQYF	TGTGCCTACCGGGACACCCGCACAGATACGCAGTATTTT
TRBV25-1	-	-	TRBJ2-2	CASSVGVQGGGELFF	TGTGCCAGCAGTGTTGGGGTTCAGGGAGGCGGGGAGCTGTTTTTT
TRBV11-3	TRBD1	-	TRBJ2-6	CASSRTGGLLSGANVLTF	TGTGCCAGCAGCCGGACAGGGGGTCTCCTTTCTGGGGCCAACGTCCTGACTTTC
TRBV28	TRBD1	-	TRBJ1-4	CASSLGGQDAEKLFF	TGTGCCAGCAGTTTAGGGGGACAGGACGCCGAAAAACTGTTTTTT
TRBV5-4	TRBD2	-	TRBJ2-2	CASSKGLASNTGELFF	TGTGCCAGCAGCAAAGGACTAGCGTCGAACACCGGGGAGCTGTTTTTT
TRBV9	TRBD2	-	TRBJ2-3	CASSVDSGGAGDTQYF	TGTGCCAGCAGCGTAGATAGCGGGGGGGCGGGAGATACGCAGTATTTT
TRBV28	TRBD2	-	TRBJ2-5	CASRGGGQETQYF	TGTGCCAGCAGGGGCGGGGGACAAGAGACCCAGTACTTC
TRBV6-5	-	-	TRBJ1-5	CASIQANQPQHF	TGTGCCAGCATCCAGGCCAATCAGCCCCAGCATTTT
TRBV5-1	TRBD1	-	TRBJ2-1	CASSPGGSGQNEQFF	TGCGCCAGCAGCCCAGGGGGCTCGGGTCAGAATGAGCAGTTCTTC